This TCR beta chain was captured in a study of shared clonotypes between healthy human individuals. The study, taken as a whole, reports: Compared with clonotypes that all four donors shared, non-shared clonotypes had lower generation probabilities.

A CD45RA-negative memory subset and a CD45RA+ naive subset were separated from the CD4+ cells. Generated by immunoSEQ multiplex PCR, the TCRdb table keeps only in-frame clones and is missing some. This table has 2 million to 2.5 million clones, nearly 97% appearing once. Trimming took 6 bases from V and 4 from J; bases not matched to a gene: 11. This CDR3 comprises 15 residues. Germline CDR1 MNHNY, CDR2 SVGAGI (reference sequence). A word on this clone: Its antigen remains unknown.

What was sequenced was naive CD4+ T cells sorted from blood. The subset is: CD45RA+ positively selected. The J gene is TRBJ2-7, the V gene TRBV6-6, with TRBD2 matching 8 bases. This receptor was taken from a man aged 18 to 30 in good health. This chain's CDR3 is CASRGSGSAIYEQYF. For the CDR3, the DNA is TGTGCCAGCAGGGGAAGCGGGAGTGCAATTTACGAGCAGTACTTC.